The 9 T cell receptor beta chains below come from one sample, sequenced in a study of tissue T cells after allogeneic stem cell transplantation. The repertoire was sequenced with immunoSEQ multiplex PCR; TCRdb's copy has only in-frame clones and lacks some. The sample comprises 20,000 to 25,000 clones, almost 70% of which are singletons, and roughly 0.38% rests with the top ten. The sequenced material came from blood. All receptors come from a female BALB/c mouse in good health. This strain's MHC haplotype is H2-d.

A remark on this clone: Gene names refer to mouse genes. The read falls 1 residue short of the CDR3 end, and the missing part is taken from the germline J gene. The J gene is TRBJ1-3, the V gene TRBV13-2, with D unresolved. V was clipped by 1 base and J by 0 bases, with 8 bases between them. The germline CDR1 and CDR2 sequences are NNHNN and SYGAGS (reference sequence). The CDR3 extends over 15 amino acids. The CDR3 bases that were read are TGTGCCAGCGGTGATTCAGACAATTCTGGAAATACGCTCTAT. Translation: CASGDSDNSGNTLY. The entire CDR3 protein reads CASGDSDNSGNTLYF.

Worth noting for this clone: All gene names here are mouse names. This chain's CDR3 is CASSQDYQAPLF. Incomplete CDR3 DNA: TGTGCCAGCAGCCAAGACTACCAGGCTCCGCTT. The genes are TRBV2 and TRBJ1-5; D is ambiguous. The sequenced fragment ends 1 residue before the CDR3 boundary, so the rest is inferred from the germline J gene. Germline CDR1 is LGHNA and CDR2 is YSYQKL. Trimming took 0 bases from V and 5 from J, leaving 2 bases between them. The CDR3 covers 12 residues. Filled out from reference TRBV2 and TRBJ1-5, the complete variable domain reads DPKIIQKPKYLVAVTGSEKILICEQYLGHNAMYWYRQSAKKPLEFMFSYSYQKLMDNQTASSRFQPQSSKKNHLDLQITALKPDDSATYFCASSQDYQAPLFGEGTRLSVL.

As regards this clone: Gene names refer to mouse genes. The read is 1 residue too short to cover the CDR3 end, so that end is filled in from the germline J gene. The chain joins TRBV20 to TRBJ1-5; TRBD1 is a possible D gene (6 bases). Germline V gene sequence: CDR1 GFQATS, CDR2 STVNSAI. CDR3 length equals 13 residues. Trimming left V 3 bases short and J 2 bases short, with 8 bases between. The CDR3 region is CGARQGDNQAPLF. Incomplete CDR3 DNA: TGTGGTGCTAGACAGGGCGACAACCAGGCTCCGCTT.

With regard to this clone: Mouse gene names and germline throughout. Read data end 1 residue before the CDR3 end; the end is taken from the germline J gene. The J gene is TRBJ1-3, the V gene TRBV31; 9 bases fit TRBD1. This CDR3 has 15 amino acids. Germline loops: CDR1 GKSSPN, CDR2 SITVG. Trimming at V came to 3 bases and at J to 1 base, leaving 4 bases not matched to a gene. The CDR3 DNA, read in part, is TGTGCCTGGAGCGAGGGACAGGGCTCTGGAAATACGCTCTAT. Translating it yields CAWSEGQGSGNTLY. In full, the CDR3 is CAWSEGQGSGNTLYF.

With regard to this clone: The genes and germline here are from mouse. Read coverage stops 1 residue before the CDR3 terminus; the germline J gene supplies the remainder. The genes are TRBV19 and TRBJ2-1; 10 bases are shared with TRBD1. V lost 5 bases and J lost 4; bases outside the gene matches: 3. CDR3 length: 14 residues. Germline CDR1 and CDR2: FNHDT and SITEND (reference sequence). CDR3 DNA, as far as it was read: TGTGCCAGCAGCCGGGGACAGGGGTATGCTGAGCAGTTC. Translated: CASSRGQGYAEQF. The full CDR3 reads CASSRGQGYAEQFF.

Remarks on this clone: The gene names given are mouse names. The missing CDR3 end, 1 residue past where the read stops, is filled in from the germline J gene. The V call is TRBV20, the J call TRBJ2-3, with a tentative D call TRBD1 (6 bases). This CDR3 spans 14 amino acids. V dropped 6 bases and J dropped 1 base, with 14 bases sitting between them. Per the germline V gene, CDR1 is GFQATS and CDR2 is STVNSAI. The part of the CDR3 DNA that was read is TGTGGTGCCTCCACAGGGATTGGTGCAGAAACGCTGTAT. Translating gives CGASTGIGAETLY. The whole CDR3 sequence reads CGASTGIGAETLYF.

About this clone itself: Genes here carry mouse names. The CDR3 end is not reached by the read, which stops 1 residue before it; the germline J gene fills it in. The chain employs TRBV13-1 and TRBJ1-4; D is undetermined. This CDR3 is built from 14 residues. Germline loops: CDR1 NSHNY, CDR2 SYGAGN. The V end lost 0 bases, the J end lost 3 bases, and 6 bases lay between the germline ends. Incomplete CDR3 DNA: TGTGCCAGCAGTGATGCTACAGCCAACGAAAGATTATTT. Translating it yields CASSDATANERLF. The CDR3 reads in full as CASSDATANERLFF.

In regard to this clone: Gene names and germline refer to mouse. The CDR3 goes on 1 residue after the read ends, and that part is filled in from the germline J gene. This rearrangement joins TRBV1 to TRBJ2-5; 7 bases are a match to TRBD1. In germline, CDR1 is NSQYPW, CDR2 LRSPGD (reference sequence). The CDR3 is 13 residues long. V trimming: 7 bases; J trimming: 3 bases; junction bases outside the gene matches: 4. CDR3 bases read: TGCACCTGCAATTCGGGACAGCAAGACACCCAGTAC. It is translated as CTCNSGQQDTQY. In full, the CDR3 reads CTCNSGQQDTQYF.

On this clone itself: The gene symbols are mouse symbols. Read sequence stops 1 residue before the CDR3 end, and the germline J gene provides the missing end. V and J are TRBV19 and TRBJ1-4; D gene uncertain. The CDR3 totals 13 residues. Deletions cut 4 bases from V and 3 bases from J, with 7 bases between. CDR1 and CDR2 from the germline V gene are FNHDT and SITEND (reference sequence). The CDR3 DNA, read in part, is TGTGCCAGCAGTTGGGGAGCCAACGAAAGATTATTT. It yields the protein CASSWGANERLF. The whole CDR3 reads CASSWGANERLFF.